The next 25 T cell receptor beta chains were all read from a single sample in a study of T cells in Graves' hyperthyroidism and ophthalmopathy. The source material, RNA transcripts, was used to amplify TCR beta CDR3 regions. First-round RT-PCR with HTBI primers amplified the TCR CDR3 region. TCRdb re-derived calls from the multiplex PCR reads in MiXCR, one entry per CDR3 protein. This sample has 450,000 to 600,000 distinct CDR3 sequences, with nearly 20% found just once. Sequencing was performed on blood. Every receptor here comes from a middle-aged man with Graves' ophthalmopathy.

Many counts were recorded for this clonotype. This sequence joins TRBV6-2 or TRBV6-3 and TRBJ2-7; 8 nucleotides agree with TRBD2. There are 13 residues in the CDR3. CDR1 and CDR2 from the germline V gene are MNHEY and SVGEGT. J was trimmed by 4 bases and V by 8 bases; bases with no gene match: 7. This CDR3 is CASAGLALYEQYF. CDR3 DNA: TGTGCCAGCGCTGGACTAGCCTTATACGAGCAGTACTTC.

With respect to this clonotype: With a much larger clone just one base away, this may be a read error. This is likely a read error, given that the CDR3 carries no conserved phenylalanine or tryptophan at its end. The gene calls are TRBV7-3 and TRBJ1-2; a weak D match, TRBD1 (5 bases). CDR3 length equals 16 residues. V lost 5 bases, J lost 8 bases, and 24 bases lay in between. Per germline, CDR1 SGHTA and CDR2 FQGTGA. For the CDR3, the DNA is TGTGCCAGCAGCGCTACGGATGGGGCTCCCCAAGGGGGCTACACCCTC. It yields the protein CASSATDGAPQGGYTL.

This sequence joins TRBV15 and TRBJ1-1; D gene uncertain. V lost 2 bases, J lost 1 base, and 5 bases lay in between. This CDR3 has 13 residues. The germline V gene has CDR1 LNHNV and CDR2 YYDKDF (reference sequence). CDR3 sequence (DNA): TGTGCCACCAGCAGAACCACGAACACTGAAGCTTTCTTT. It yields the protein CATSRTTNTEAFF. The whole variable domain, filled in from reference TRBV15 and TRBJ1-1, reads DAMVIQNPRYQVTQFGKPVTLSCSQTLNHNVMYWYQQKSSQAPKLLFHYYDKDFNNEADTPDNFQSRRPNTSFCFLDIRSPGLGDTAMYLCATSRTTNTEAFFGQGTRLTVV.

In this sample, this clonotype turned up many times. V and J are TRBV30 and TRBJ1-5; TRBD1 might be the D (6 bases). Germline V gene sequence: CDR1 GTSNPN, CDR2 SVGIG (reference sequence). The CDR3 spans 14 residues. Trimming took 6 bases from V and 4 from J, leaving 16 bases between them. CDR3 in amino acids: CACQTGEENQPQHF. CDR3 in DNA: TGTGCCTGTCAGACAGGAGAGGAGAATCAGCCCCAGCATTTT. The complete variable domain, with remaining parts taken from reference TRBV30 and TRBJ1-5, reads SQTIHQWPATLVQPVGSPLSLECTVEGTSNPNLYWYRQAAGRGLQLLFYSVGIGQISSEVPQNLSASRPQDRQFILSSKKLLLSDSGFYLCACQTGEENQPQHFGDGTRLSIL.

A few counts support this clonotype. This chain uses TRBV6-2 or TRBV6-3 with TRBJ2-5, with D unresolved. The CDR3 length is 14 residues. V dropped 9 bases and J dropped 2 bases, with 16 bases sitting between them. The germline V gene has CDR1 MNHEY and CDR2 SVGEGT. The CDR3 sequence: CASSSGRLQETQYF. CDR3 coding DNA: TGTGCCAGTTCGTCGGGCAGGCTTCAAGAGACCCAGTACTTC.

V is TRBV20-1 and J is TRBJ1-5; TRBD1 is a possible D gene (5 bases). The germline V gene encodes CDR1 DFQATT and CDR2 SNEGSKA (reference sequence). V lost 0 bases and J lost 5, with 11 bases in between. The CDR3 is made up of 14 amino acids. CDR3 DNA sequence: TGCAGTGCTAGAGAATGGGGGTCGGATCAGCCCCAGCATTTT. Amino acids: CSAREWGSDQPQHF.

This clonotype was counted at least ten times. This rearrangement joins TRBV20-1 to TRBJ1-1; no clear D. The CDR3 length is 13 residues. Per germline, CDR1 DFQATT and CDR2 SNEGSKA (reference sequence). Trimming cost V 3 bases and J 6 bases, with 14 bases left between them. In nucleotides, the CDR3 is TGCAGTGCTAGGCCTCCGGGAAACGCTGAAGCTTTCTTT. Its translation is CSARPPGNAEAFF.

The CDR3 reads CASSLGYTNYGYTF. DNA of the CDR3: TGTGCCAGTAGTCTCGGGTACACTAACTATGGCTACACCTTC. J is TRBJ1-2 and V is TRBV19; D remains ambiguous. The germline CDR1 and CDR2 sequences are LNHDA and SQIVND (reference sequence). The CDR3 is 14 amino acids. Deletions cut 5 bases from V and 0 bases from J, with 10 bases between.

This clonotype was found many times. The rearrangement links TRBV12-3 or TRBV12-4 to TRBJ1-2; 7 nucleotides match TRBD1. This CDR3 region has 14 residues. V lost 6 bases to trimming and J lost 4 bases; unmatched junction nucleotides: 8. The CDR3 loop is CASRPSRDSYGYTF. CDR3 DNA sequence: TGTGCCAGCAGACCCTCCCGGGACAGCTATGGCTACACCTTC.

This rearrangement joins TRBV6-1 to TRBJ1-2; TRBD1 aligns across 9 bases. Germline CDR1 MNHNS, CDR2 SASEGT. V was pared by 8 bases and J by 8 bases, with 6 bases of the junction left unmatched. CDR3 length: 12 residues. The CDR3 DNA sequence: TGTGCCAGCTCGGACAGGGGATGGGGCTACACCTTC. This sequence encodes CASSDRGWGYTF.

In its sample, this clonotype was seen a few times. The chain recombines TRBV6-1 with TRBJ2-1; D not resolved. The length of the CDR3 is 11 residues. Germline CDR1 is MNHNS and CDR2 is SASEGT. Trimming left V 11 bases short and J 5 bases short, with 10 bases between. The CDR3 region has the DNA TGTGCCGTAAGGGTGAACAATGAGCAGTTCTTC. It specifies CAVRVNNEQFF.

The V call is TRBV27, the J call TRBJ2-7; D is undetermined. This CDR3 is 11 amino acids long. V was trimmed by 9 bases and J by 0 bases, leaving 6 bases between them. The germline V gene encodes CDR1 MNHEY and CDR2 SMNVEV (reference sequence). This CDR3 is CARSTSYEQYF. The CDR3 bases are TGTGCCAGAAGCACCTCCTACGAGCAGTACTTC.

The chain has TRBV29-1 and TRBJ2-2, with 7 positions matching TRBD1. With V trimmed by 4 bases and J by 3 bases, 5 bases remained unmatched. CDR3 length: 14 amino acids. Germline V lookup: CDR1 SQVTM, CDR2 ANQGSEA. The CDR3 loop is CSVVRGLDTGELFF. The CDR3 coding sequence is TGCAGCGTTGTAAGGGGGCTCGACACCGGGGAGCTGTTTTTT.

This clonotype was counted at least ten times. This chain joins TRBV3-1 and TRBJ1-1; weak D call: TRBD1 (5 bases). Trimming pared 0 bases from V and 5 bases from J, leaving 7 bases between. Germline lookup yields CDR1 LGHDT and CDR2 YNNKEL (reference sequence). The CDR3 is made up of 13 amino acids. CDR3 in DNA: TGTGCCAGCAGCCAAGAGAGGGGAACTGAAGCTTTCTTT. Its translation: CASSQERGTEAFF.

About this clonotype: The junction and the germline gene differ at one end; a read error may be behind it. CDR3 nucleotides: TGTGCCGGCAGTGAGATCGGGCTTGCTAATGAAAAACTGTTTTTT. It yields the protein CAGSEIGLANEKLFF. The J gene is TRBJ1-4, the V gene TRBV2; D gene uncertain. CDR3 length equals 15 residues. Germline V gene data show CDR1 as SNHLY and CDR2 as FYNNEI. Using reference TRBV2 and TRBJ1-4 for the parts outside the CDR3, the full variable domain is EPEVTQTPSHQVTQMGQEVILRCVPISNHLYFYWYRQILGQKVEFLVSFYNNEISEKSEIFDDQFSVERPDGSNFTLKIRSTKLEDSAMYFCAGSEIGLANEKLFFGSGTQLSVL.

In nucleotides, the CDR3 is TGTGCCAGCAGCAAGGGACAGGGTCAAGAGACCCAGTACTTC. Its protein product is CASSKGQGQETQYF. The chain is built from TRBV3-1 and TRBJ2-5; the match to TRBD1 covers 9 bases. The CDR3 runs 14 residues. Germline V gives CDR1 LGHDT, CDR2 YNNKEL (reference sequence). Unmatched junction bases numbered 3, after V lost 5 bases and J lost 2 bases.

This clonotype was recorded many times. The chain is built from TRBV20-1 and TRBJ1-1; D call uncertain. The length of the CDR3 is 14 residues. Deletions cut 3 bases from V and 1 base from J, with 12 bases between. Germline V lookup: CDR1 DFQATT, CDR2 SNEGSKA (reference sequence). The CDR3 DNA follows: TGCAGTGCTAGTATCGGGCGGGCGAACACTGAAGCTTTCTTT. Its protein is CSASIGRANTEAFF.

This clonotype was picked up many times. V is TRBV28 and J is TRBJ2-1, with D unresolved. CDR1 is MDHEN and CDR2 is SYDVKM in the germline V gene. The CDR3 sequence is 15 residues long. Trimming removed 5 bases from V and 0 bases from J, with 11 bases in between. This CDR3 reads CASSDPPLSYNEQFF. The CDR3 DNA reads TGTGCCAGCAGTGACCCTCCTCTCTCCTACAATGAGCAGTTCTTC.

This rearrangement joins TRBV7-3 to TRBJ2-1; TRBD2 aligns across 11 bases. V shed 5 bases, J shed 5 bases, and the junction held 5 bases outside the gene matches. This CDR3 contains 15 residues. CDR1 is SGHTA, CDR2 FQGTGA, per germline. The CDR3 sequence is CASSPRLAGHNEQFF. The CDR3 DNA follows: TGTGCCAGCAGCCCCAGACTAGCGGGACACAATGAGCAGTTCTTC.

The chain recombines TRBV5-1 with TRBJ2-7; D is unclear. Germline loops: CDR1 SGHRS, CDR2 YFSETQ. The CDR3 extends over 13 amino acids. V dropped 4 bases and J dropped 4 bases, with 12 bases sitting between them. The CDR3 coding sequence is TGCGCCAGCAGCCCCCAACCCGTATACGAGCAGTACTTC. Translated, it gives CASSPQPVYEQYF.

The CDR3 DNA reads as TGTGCCAGCAGTTTCTCCGTCGATAGTGAAGCTTTCTTT. Translation: CASSFSVDSEAFF. The chain carries TRBV27 and TRBJ1-1; unclear D gene. This CDR3 comprises 13 residues. Germline lookup yields CDR1 MNHEY and CDR2 SMNVEV (reference sequence). V was cut by 3 bases and J by 7 bases, with 12 bases left in between.

This clonotype was counted only a few times. This chain uses TRBV7-2 with TRBJ2-5; possible D gene TRBD2, 6 bases. Per the germline V gene, CDR1 is SGHTA and CDR2 is FQGNSA. Trimming took off 2 bases at V and 3 bases at J, with 31 bases between the two ends. There are 21 residues in the CDR3. The CDR3: CASSLPAWLRLGGGVKETQYF. The CDR3 DNA reads as TGTGCCAGCAGCTTACCAGCTTGGTTAAGGCTTGGTGGAGGGGTCAAAGAGACCCAGTACTTC. The full variable domain, with the rest looked up from reference TRBV7-2 and TRBJ2-5, is GAGVSQSPSNKVTEKGKDVELRCDPISGHTALYWYRQSLGQGLEFLIYFQGNSAPDKSGLPSDRFSAERTGGSVSTLTIQRTQQEDSAVYLCASSLPAWLRLGGGVKETQYFGPGTRLLVL.

The table lists this clonotype with a few counts. In DNA form, the CDR3 reads TGTGCCATCAGTGAGTCGCTAGCGGGAGTAACTTACGAGCAGTACTTC. It encodes CAISESLAGVTYEQYF. J is TRBJ2-7 and V is TRBV10-3, with TRBD2 matching over 10 bases. The CDR3 consists of 16 residues. The V and J ends lost 0 bases and 4 bases, in that order; junction bases with no gene match: 6. Germline loops: CDR1 ENHRY, CDR2 SYGVKD.

The gene calls are TRBV25-1 and TRBJ1-1; 8 nucleotides match TRBD1. The CDR3 runs to 15 residues. CDR1 MGHDK and CDR2 SYGVNS come from the germline V gene. Trimming took 4 bases from V and 3 from J; bases not matched to a gene: 7. CDR3 sequence reads: CASSVVDRAHTEAFF. The CDR3 nucleotides are TGTGCCAGCAGTGTCGTGGACAGGGCCCACACTGAAGCTTTCTTT.

The chain combines TRBV7-3 with TRBJ2-2; 7 bases are shared with TRBD1. The CDR3 contains 15 residues. Germline CDR1 SGHTA, CDR2 FQGTGA. With V trimmed by 5 bases and J by 3 bases, 6 bases remained unmatched. This CDR3 is CASSPGTVYTGELFF. The CDR3 DNA follows: TGTGCCAGCAGCCCCGGGACAGTGTACACCGGGGAGCTGTTTTTT.